This TCR beta chain came from a study of cytomegalovirus exposure and HLA in healthy donors. Study outcomes and limitations: Presence/absence analyses rested on an assumption that sequencing depth was roughly uniform across donors. In vitro data verified three CMV-associated chains as specific for CMV antigens.

Primers for the PCR totalled 60 Vbeta and 13 Jbeta. As handled by the study authors: In a later analysis, the count reached 80 million or so unique TCR beta chains, with roughly 11 million shared. Only in-frame clones appear in the TCRdb table, and some are missing; sequencing was by immunoSEQ multiplex PCR. The V and J calls and clone size were taken over from that table, and D and trimming were inferred from the DNA. The sample has 150,000 to 200,000 clones, around 85% seen once; the top ten hold about 2.5%. Remarks on this clone: Its antigen remains unidentified.

The CDR3 length is 13 residues. In germline, CDR1 is LGHNA, CDR2 YSLEER. With V trimmed by 5 bases and J by 5 bases, 4 bases remained unmatched. This sequence joins TRBV4-3 and TRBJ2-5, with 8 bases aligning to TRBD1. The sequence came from a woman aged 50 to 60 in good health and CMV-seronegative. Sequencing used PBMCs. The CDR3 sequence: CASSKNRGETQYF. The CDR3 DNA is TGCGCCAGCAGCAAAAACAGGGGGGAGACCCAGTACTTC.